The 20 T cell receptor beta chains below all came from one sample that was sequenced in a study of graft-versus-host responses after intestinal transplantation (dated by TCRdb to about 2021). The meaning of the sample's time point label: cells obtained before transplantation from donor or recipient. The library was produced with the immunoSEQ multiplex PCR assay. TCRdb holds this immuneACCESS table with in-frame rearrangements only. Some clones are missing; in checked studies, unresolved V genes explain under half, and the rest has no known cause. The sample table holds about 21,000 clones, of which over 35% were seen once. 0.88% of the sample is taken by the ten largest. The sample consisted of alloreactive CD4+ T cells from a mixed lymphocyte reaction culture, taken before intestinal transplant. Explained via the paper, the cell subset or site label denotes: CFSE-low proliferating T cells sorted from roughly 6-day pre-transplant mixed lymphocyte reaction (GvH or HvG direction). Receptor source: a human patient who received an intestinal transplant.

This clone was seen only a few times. CDR3 sequence reads: CASSFGTGVTNEKLFF. The CDR3 DNA is TGTGCCAGCAGCTTTGGGACAGGGGTAACTAATGAAAAACTGTTTTTT. The chain couples TRBV7-9 to TRBJ1-4, with 10 bases aligning to TRBD1. CDR1 SEHNR and CDR2 FQNEAQ come from the germline V gene (reference sequence). The CDR3 contains 16 residues. After removal of 3 bases from V and 1 base from J, the junction contained 2 bases not matched to a gene. The variable domain in full, completed from reference TRBV7-9 and TRBJ1-4, reads DTGVSQNPRHKITKRGQNVTFRCDPISEHNRLYWYRQTLGQGPEFLTYFQNEAQLEKSRLLSDRFSAERPKGSFSTLEIQRTEQGDSAMYLCASSFGTGVTNEKLFFGSGTQLSVL.

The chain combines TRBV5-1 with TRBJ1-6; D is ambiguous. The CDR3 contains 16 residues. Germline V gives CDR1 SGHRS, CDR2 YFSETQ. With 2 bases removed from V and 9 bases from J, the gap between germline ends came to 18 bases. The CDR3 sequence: CASSLEVAYVISPLHF. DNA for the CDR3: TGCGCCAGCAGCTTAGAGGTGGCGTATGTTATTTCACCCCTCCACTTT.

The DNA of the CDR3 is TGTGCCAGCAGCTCCCCGACTACGCCAGATACGCAGTATTTT. Its translation is CASSSPTTPDTQYF. The chain carries TRBV7-3 and TRBJ2-3; tentative D call: TRBD2 (5 bases). The V gene lost 4 bases and the J gene lost 4 bases, with 12 bases spanning the gap. CDR3 length: 14 residues. Germline CDR1 SGHTA, CDR2 FQGTGA.

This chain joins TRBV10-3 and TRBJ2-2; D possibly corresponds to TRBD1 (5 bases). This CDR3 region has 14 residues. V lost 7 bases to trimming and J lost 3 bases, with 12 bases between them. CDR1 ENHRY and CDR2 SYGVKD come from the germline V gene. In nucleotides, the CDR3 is TGTGCCATCACCAAGGGGCAAGACACCGGGGAGCTGTTTTTT. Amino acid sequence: CAITKGQDTGELFF.

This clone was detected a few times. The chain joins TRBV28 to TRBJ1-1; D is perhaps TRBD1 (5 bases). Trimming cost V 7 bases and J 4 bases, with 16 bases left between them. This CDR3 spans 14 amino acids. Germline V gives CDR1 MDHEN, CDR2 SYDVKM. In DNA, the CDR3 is TGTGCCAGCACCCCCGCGGGGGTGGTCACTGAAGCTTTCTTT. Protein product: CASTPAGVVTEAFF.

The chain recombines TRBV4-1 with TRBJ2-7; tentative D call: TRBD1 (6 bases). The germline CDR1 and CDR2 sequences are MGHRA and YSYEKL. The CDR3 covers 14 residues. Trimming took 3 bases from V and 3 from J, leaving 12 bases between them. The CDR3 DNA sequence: TGCGCCAGCAGCCAGACGGTACAGGGCTACGAGCAGTACTTC. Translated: CASSQTVQGYEQYF.

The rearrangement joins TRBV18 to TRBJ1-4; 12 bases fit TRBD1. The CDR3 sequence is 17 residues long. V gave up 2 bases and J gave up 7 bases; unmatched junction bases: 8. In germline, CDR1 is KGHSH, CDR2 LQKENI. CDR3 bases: TGTGCCAGCTCACCAACCGGGACAGGGGGCGGAGGTGAAAAACTGTTTTTT. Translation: CASSPTGTGGGGEKLFF.

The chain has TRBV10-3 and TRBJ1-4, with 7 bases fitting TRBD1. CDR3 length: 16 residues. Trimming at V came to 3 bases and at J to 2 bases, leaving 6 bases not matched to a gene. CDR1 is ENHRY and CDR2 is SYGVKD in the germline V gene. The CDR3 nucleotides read TGTGCCATCAGTGAACAACAGGGGTCTACTAATGAAAAACTGTTTTTT. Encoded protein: CAISEQQGSTNEKLFF.

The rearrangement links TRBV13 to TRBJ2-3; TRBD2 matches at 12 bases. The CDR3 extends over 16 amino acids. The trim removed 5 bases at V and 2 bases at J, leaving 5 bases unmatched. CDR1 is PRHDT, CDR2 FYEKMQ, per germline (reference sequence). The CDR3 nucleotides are TGTGCCAGCAGCAAGGGACTAGCGGGCGTCACAGATACGCAGTATTTT. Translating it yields CASSKGLAGVTDTQYF.

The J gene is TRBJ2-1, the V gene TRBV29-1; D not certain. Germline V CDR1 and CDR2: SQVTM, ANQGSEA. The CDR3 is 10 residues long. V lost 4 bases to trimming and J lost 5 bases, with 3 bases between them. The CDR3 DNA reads TGCAGCGTTGGTAACAATGAGCAGTTCTTC. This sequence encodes CSVGNNEQFF.

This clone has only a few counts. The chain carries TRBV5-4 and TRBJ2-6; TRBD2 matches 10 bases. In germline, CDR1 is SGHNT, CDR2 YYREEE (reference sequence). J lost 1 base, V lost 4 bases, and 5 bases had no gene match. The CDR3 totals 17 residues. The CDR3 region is CASSKSGGASGANVLTF. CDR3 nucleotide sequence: TGTGCCAGCAGCAAAAGCGGGGGGGCGTCTGGGGCCAACGTCCTGACTTTC.

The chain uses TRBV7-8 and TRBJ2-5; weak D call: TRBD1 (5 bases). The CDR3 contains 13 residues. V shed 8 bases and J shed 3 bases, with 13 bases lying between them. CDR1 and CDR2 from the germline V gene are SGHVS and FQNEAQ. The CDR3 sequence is CASPGRVEETQYF. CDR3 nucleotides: TGTGCCAGCCCGGGCAGGGTGGAAGAGACCCAGTACTTC.

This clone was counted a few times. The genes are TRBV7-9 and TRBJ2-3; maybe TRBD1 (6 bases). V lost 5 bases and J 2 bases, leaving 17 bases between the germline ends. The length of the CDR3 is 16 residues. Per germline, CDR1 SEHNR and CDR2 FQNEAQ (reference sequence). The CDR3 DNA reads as TGTGCCAGCAGCCGAGAAGGGGGTAGATCCACAGATACGCAGTATTTT. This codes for CASSREGGRSTDTQYF.

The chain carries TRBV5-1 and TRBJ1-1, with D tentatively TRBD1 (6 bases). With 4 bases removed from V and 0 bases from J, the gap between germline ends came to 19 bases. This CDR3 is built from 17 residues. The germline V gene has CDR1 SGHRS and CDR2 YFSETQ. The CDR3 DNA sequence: TGCGCCAGCAGCACACAGGGTTCATCCAGCGTGAACACTGAAGCTTTCTTT. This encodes CASSTQGSSSVNTEAFF.

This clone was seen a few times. This chain's CDR3 is CASSLVRGQRGGSYEQYF. The CDR3 nucleotides read TGTGCCAGCAGCTTAGTTCGAGGTCAGCGGGGGGGCTCCTACGAGCAGTACTTC. The gene calls are TRBV7-9 and TRBJ2-7, with 10 bases lining up with TRBD2. J was trimmed by 0 bases and V by 1 base; bases with no gene match: 9. This CDR3 has 18 residues. Germline CDR1 reads SEHNR; CDR2 reads FQNEAQ (reference sequence).

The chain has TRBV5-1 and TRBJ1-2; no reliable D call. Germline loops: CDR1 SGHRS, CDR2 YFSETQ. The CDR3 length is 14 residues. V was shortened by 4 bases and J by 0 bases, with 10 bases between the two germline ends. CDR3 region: CASSLETANYGYTF. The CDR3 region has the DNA TGCGCCAGCAGCCTAGAGACGGCTAACTATGGCTACACCTTC. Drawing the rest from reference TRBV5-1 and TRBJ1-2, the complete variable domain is KAGVTQTPRYLIKTRGQQVTLSCSPISGHRSVSWYQQTPGQGLQFLFEYFSETQRNKGNFPGRFSGRQFSNSRSEMNVSTLELGDSALYLCASSLETANYGYTFGSGTRLTVV.

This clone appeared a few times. CDR3 region: CASSPQTDLWAEAFF. CDR3 nucleotides: TGCGCCAGCAGCCCGCAGACAGACCTATGGGCTGAAGCTTTCTTT. The chain recombines TRBV5-1 with TRBJ1-1; tentative D call: TRBD1 (5 bases). This CDR3 is built from 15 residues. CDR1 and CDR2 (germline): SGHRS, YFSETQ. V lost 4 bases to trimming and J lost 6 bases, with 19 bases between them.

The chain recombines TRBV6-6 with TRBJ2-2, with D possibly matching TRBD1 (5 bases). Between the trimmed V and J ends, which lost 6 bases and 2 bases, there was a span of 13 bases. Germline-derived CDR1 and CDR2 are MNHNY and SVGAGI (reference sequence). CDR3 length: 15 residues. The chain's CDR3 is CASSAVGLNTGELFF. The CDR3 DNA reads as TGTGCCAGCAGCGCCGTGGGGCTCAACACCGGGGAGCTGTTTTTT.

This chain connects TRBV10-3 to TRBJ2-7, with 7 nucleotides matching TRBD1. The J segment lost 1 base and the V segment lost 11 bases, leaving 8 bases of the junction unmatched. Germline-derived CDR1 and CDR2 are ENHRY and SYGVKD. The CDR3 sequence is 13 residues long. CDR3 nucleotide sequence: TGTGCCGGATCCGGGACAGCATCCTACGAGCAGTACTTC. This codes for CAGSGTASYEQYF.

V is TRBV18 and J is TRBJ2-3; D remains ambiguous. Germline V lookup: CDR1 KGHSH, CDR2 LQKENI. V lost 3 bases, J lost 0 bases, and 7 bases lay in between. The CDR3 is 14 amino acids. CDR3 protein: CASSPRPSTDTQYF. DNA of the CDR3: TGTGCCAGCTCACCGAGGCCTAGCACAGATACGCAGTATTTT.